Sequencing of this TCR beta chain was carried out in a study of T cell responses to AZD1222 COVID-19 vaccine. V lost 1 base, J lost 6 bases, and 13 bases lay in between. The CDR3 has 15 amino acids. Germline assignment: CDR1 SGHRS and CDR2 YFSETQ. The study's findings and limits: Vaccine-associated CD4 TCRs spanned spike, dominant at 160-218 and 743-854. Baseline testing showed seropositivity in only six AZD1222 recipients. All repertoire sampling was performed exclusively after the peak T cell response.

As for this clone: Its antigen is undetermined.

This table comes from immunoSEQ multiplex PCR, and its TCRdb copy is limited to in-frame clones, with some not included. The sample holds approximately 160,000 clones, approximately 88% seen once. This receptor was obtained from an adult in good health. This material consisted of peripheral blood, taken on day 0 of MenACWY control vaccination. The rearrangement joins TRBV5-1 to TRBJ2-2; D unclear. CDR3 in amino acids: CASSLSQARSGELFF. The CDR3 region has the DNA TGCGCCAGCAGCTTGTCGCAGGCGAGGTCCGGGGAGCTGTTTTTT.